Shown below are 19 T cell receptor beta chains from a single sample sequenced in a study of early T cells in non-severe SARS-CoV-2 infection. TCRdb passed the 5' RACE reads through MiXCR, listing each CDR3 protein once. The data show about 40,000 distinct CDR3 sequences, with roughly 7.9% seen just once and around 12% held by the top ten. Sequencing was performed on whole blood, taken at baseline. The source of these receptors is an adult who was a healthcare worker with PCR-confirmed SARS-CoV-2 infection or an uninfected control (not recorded which).

The table lists this clonotype with many counts. The V call is TRBV6-1, the J call TRBJ2-7; unclear D gene. V shed 4 bases and J shed 2 bases, with 9 bases lying between them. This CDR3 region has 13 residues. The V gene's germline CDR1 is MNHNS and CDR2 SASEGT. Written as DNA, the CDR3 is TGTGCCAGCAGTGTCAACAGAGCCTACGAGCAGTACTTC. Protein product: CASSVNRAYEQYF.

This clonotype came up many times. The J gene is TRBJ1-4, the V gene TRBV7-9, with D unresolved. The germline V gene encodes CDR1 SEHNR and CDR2 FQNEAQ (reference sequence). This CDR3 region has 13 residues. With 5 bases removed from V and 2 bases from J, the gap between germline ends came to 6 bases. The CDR3 is CASSPSTNEKLFF. Written as DNA, the CDR3 is TGTGCCAGCAGCCCCAGCACTAATGAAAAACTGTTTTTT.

This clonotype ranks as medium-sized. The chain combines TRBV6-5 with TRBJ2-4; 8 bases fit TRBD2. Germline-derived CDR1 and CDR2 are MNHEY and SVGAGI. The ends lost 5 bases at V and 3 bases at J; junction bases unmatched: 6. The CDR3 extends over 15 amino acids. The CDR3 region has the DNA TGTGCCAGCAGTCCCCTAGCGGGCCACAAAAACATTCAGTACTTC. Its translation: CASSPLAGHKNIQYF.

This clonotype was seen repeatedly, ten times or more. The chain links TRBV6-1 to TRBJ2-7, with 9 bases identical to TRBD1. The J segment lost 2 bases and the V segment lost 8 bases, leaving 7 bases of the junction unmatched. The CDR3 loop spans 14 amino acids. Looked up from germline, CDR1 is MNHNS and CDR2 is SASEGT. The CDR3: CASGGTGSPYEQYF. CDR3 coding DNA: TGTGCCAGCGGTGGGACAGGGTCCCCCTACGAGCAGTACTTC.

This clonotype occurred many times. The V gene is TRBV20-1, the J gene TRBJ2-7; 10 nucleotides align to TRBD2. V dropped 3 bases and J dropped 3; count of bases not matched to a gene: 11. Germline CDR1 DFQATT, CDR2 SNEGSKA (reference sequence). The CDR3 length is 16 residues. DNA of the CDR3: TGCAGTGCTAGCGAACCATCGCCTAGCGGGGGCTACGAGCAGTACTTC. Its translation is CSASEPSPSGGYEQYF.

The gene calls are TRBV20-1 and TRBJ2-1, with unresolved D. The CDR3 has 10 residues. V was cut by 3 bases and J by 12 bases, with 9 bases left in between. Germline CDR1 is DFQATT and CDR2 is SNEGSKA (reference sequence). The CDR3 DNA follows: TGCAGTGCTAGCGAAGTTGCGCAGTTCTTC. Translating gives CSASEVAQFF.

This clonotype was detected ten times or more. DNA of the CDR3: TGTGCCAGTAGTCCTCTGACTAGTAACACGCAGTATTTT. Its protein is CASSPLTSNTQYF. The chain has TRBV19 and TRBJ2-3; a possible D gene is TRBD2 (6 bases). The CDR3 contains 13 residues. V was clipped by 5 bases and J by 9 bases, with 15 bases between them. Per the germline V gene, CDR1 is LNHDA and CDR2 is SQIVND (reference sequence). The full variable domain, completed using reference TRBV19 and TRBJ2-3, is DGGITQSPKYLFRKEGQNVTLSCEQNLNHDAMYWYRQDPGQGLRLIYYSQIVNDFQKGDIAEGYSVSREKKESFPLTVTSAQKNPTAFYLCASSPLTSNTQYFGPGTRLTVL.

This clonotype was seen ten or more times. The chain has TRBV27 and TRBJ2-2; D not resolved. The V gene lost 6 bases and the J gene lost 4 bases, with 6 bases spanning the gap. Germline-derived CDR1 and CDR2 are MNHEY and SMNVEV (reference sequence). This CDR3 contains 12 residues. In nucleotides, the CDR3 is TGTGCCAGCAGATTTTCCACCGGGGAGCTGTTTTTT. Translating gives CASRFSTGELFF.

On this clonotype: Being one base from a much bigger clone, this may be a read error. A read error is likely, as this CDR3 ends without the conserved phenylalanine or tryptophan. This chain uses TRBV7-2 with TRBJ1-2; possibly TRBD1 for D (6 bases). This CDR3 comprises 14 residues. The V gene lost 5 bases and the J gene lost 6 bases, with 16 bases spanning the gap. Germline-derived CDR1 and CDR2 are SGHTA and FQGNSA. This CDR3 is CASSPRGQGNGYTL. In DNA form, the CDR3 reads TGTGCCAGCAGCCCGAGAGGTCAGGGGAATGGCTACACCCTC.

At least ten counts were recorded for this clonotype. V is TRBV28 and J is TRBJ2-1; 8 bases align to TRBD1. Germline CDR1 is MDHEN and CDR2 is SYDVKM. CDR3 length equals 14 residues. Trimming took 7 bases from V and 8 from J; bases not matched to a gene: 10. The CDR3 region has the DNA TGTGCCAGCAATTCTGACAGGGGTGTCGATGAGCAGTTCTTC. It specifies CASNSDRGVDEQFF.

CDR3 DNA: TGCAGCTCAGGGCCCGAAGCGGGCTACACCTTC. Encoded protein: CSSGPEAGYTF. V usage is TRBV29-1 and J usage is TRBJ1-2; D may be TRBD1 (5 bases). Germline V gene sequence: CDR1 SQVTM, CDR2 ANQGSEA. The CDR3 loop spans 11 amino acids. Deletions cut 8 bases from V and 8 bases from J, with 15 bases between.

Ten or more counts support this clonotype. The rearrangement links TRBV6-5 to TRBJ2-7, with D perhaps assigned TRBD1 or TRBD2 (5 bases each). The CDR3 is made up of 15 amino acids. CDR1 is MNHEY and CDR2 is SVGAGI in the germline V gene. V shed 2 bases and J shed 0 bases, with 11 bases lying between them. CDR3 sequence: CASSYKGDGSYEQYF. In DNA form, the CDR3 reads TGTGCCAGCAGTTACAAAGGGGACGGCTCCTACGAGCAGTACTTC.

This clonotype was recorded many times. The V and J genes are TRBV11-2 and TRBJ1-1; TRBD1 matches at 10 bases. Germline V gene sequence: CDR1 SGHAT, CDR2 FQNNGV. The CDR3 runs 14 residues. The junction had 3 bases not matched to a gene; V was cut back by 3 bases and J by 5 bases. The CDR3 nucleotides are TGTGCCAGCAGCTTGACAGGGGGCCGGACTGAAGCTTTCTTT. As protein: CASSLTGGRTEAFF.

This sequence joins TRBV27 and TRBJ2-3, with TRBD2 as a possible D gene (5 bases). Deletions cut 5 bases from V and 9 bases from J, with 12 bases between. Germline values: CDR1 MNHEY, CDR2 SMNVEV (reference sequence). The CDR3 covers 12 residues. CDR3: CASSGSGKTQYF. DNA for the CDR3: TGTGCCAGCAGTGGTTCCGGGAAAACGCAGTATTTT.

V is TRBV28 and J is TRBJ2-7, with D unclear. Trimming shortened V by 2 bases and J by 2 bases, and 4 bases separated the two germline ends. The CDR3 consists of 12 residues. The germline V gene encodes CDR1 MDHEN and CDR2 SYDVKM. Here the CDR3 reads CASSLLPYEQYF. CDR3 sequence (DNA): TGTGCCAGCAGTTTACTCCCCTACGAGCAGTACTTC.

In this sample, this clonotype turned up a few times. The rearrangement links TRBV20-1 to TRBJ2-7; possibly TRBD2 for D (6 bases). V shed 6 bases and J shed 0 bases, with 18 bases lying between them. The CDR3 contains 15 residues. Germline values: CDR1 DFQATT, CDR2 SNEGSKA (reference sequence). The CDR3 DNA reads as TGCAGTGCACTCTCGGGACGGGGGAGCTCCTACGAGCAGTACTTC. Protein sequence: CSALSGRGSSYEQYF.

This chain links TRBV3-1 with TRBJ1-6; D gene unclear. V shed 4 bases and J shed 7 bases, with 14 bases lying between them. The germline V gene encodes CDR1 LGHDT and CDR2 YNNKEL (reference sequence). The CDR3 totals 15 residues. The CDR3 DNA follows: TGTGCCAGCAGCCGCCGATCAGGAGCGAATTCACCCCTCCACTTT. Encoded protein: CASSRRSGANSPLHF.

The rearrangement links TRBV28 to TRBJ1-1, with 8 bases that match TRBD1. Germline lookup yields CDR1 MDHEN and CDR2 SYDVKM. This CDR3 is built from 12 residues. Losses at the gene ends were 8 bases for V and 5 bases for J; bases not matched to a gene: 4. CDR3: CASSDRGTEAFF. CDR3 coding DNA: TGTGCCAGCTCAGACAGGGGTACTGAAGCTTTCTTT. Variable domain in full (rest from reference TRBV28 and TRBJ1-1): DVKVTQSSRYLVKRTGEKVFLECVQDMDHENMFWYRQDPGLGLRLIYFSYDVKMKEKGDIPEGYSVSREKKERFSLILESASTNQTSMYLCASSDRGTEAFFGQGTRLTVV.

This clonotype was recorded many times. The chain employs TRBV3-1 and TRBJ2-7; 9 positions match TRBD2. Trimming at V came to 3 bases and at J to 4 bases, leaving 19 bases not matched to a gene. This CDR3 spans 19 amino acids. Germline V gene lookup returns CDR1 LGHDT and CDR2 YNNKEL (reference sequence). CDR3 sequence: CASSQKGTSFGLEVYEQYF. In nucleotides, the CDR3 is TGTGCCAGCAGCCAGAAGGGGACTAGCTTCGGGTTAGAGGTATACGAGCAGTACTTC.